The rows below give T cell receptor beta chains drawn from one sample of a study of CD8+CD57+ T cells in acquired aplastic anemia. TCRdb itself ran the reads through MiXCR, one entry per CDR3 protein. The sample includes under 200,000 distinct CDR3 sequences, about 48% seen only once; the top ten take over 25%. The sequencing sample was made of sorted CD4+, CD8+, or CD8+CD57+ T cells (not recorded which) from PBMCs. Every receptor here comes from a human donor with aplastic anemia. The conserved cysteine and the conserved F or W are not part of the CDR3 here. Each record gives: V gene, clone size, J gene, CDR3 protein. The size entry is marked missing in some rows and otherwise reads once, few, many or a size class.

>TRBV25-1|.|TRBJ1-2
ASSGAGLIYGYT
>TRBV29-1|few|TRBJ1-4
SVEDPGQPTNEKLF
>TRBV10-3|few|TRBJ1-6
AISAGGEKSPLH
>TRBV5-5|many|TRBJ1-5
ASSSENDQPQH
>TRBV5-1|many|TRBJ1-1
ASSLDGTGGGAF
>TRBV27|few|TRBJ2-3
ASSLRLSTDTQY
>TRBV7-2|many|TRBJ1-5
ASSSIPTGGNQPQH
>TRBV25-1|.|TRBJ1-6
ASTLGQGNSPLH
>TRBV19|few|TRBJ2-7
ASSTAGTYEQY
>TRBV10-3|once|TRBJ1-2
AISPRQELYGYT
>TRBV6-7|.|TRBJ1-1
ASSYYGTGPRTEAL
>TRBV3-1|many|TRBJ2-7
ASSIGGSYEQY
>TRBV25-1|few|TRBJ1-2
ASSETANYGYT
>TRBV5-1|many|TRBJ1-4
ASSSTEPNEKLF
>TRBV24-1|.|TRBJ2-3
ATSDSGVGTDTQY
>TRBV6-1|.|TRBJ2-7
ASRAGTGVDEQY
>TRBV25-1|.|TRBJ1-2
ASHGGDGYT
>TRBV20-1|.|TRBJ2-7
SAMTGVVYEQY
>TRBV2|.|TRBJ1-1
ASSGMGAEAF
>TRBV19|many|TRBJ2-1
ASSPTSSEQF
>TRBV4-3|.|TRBJ2-6
ASSQDLGAGANVLT
>TRBV5-6|many|TRBJ2-2
ASSLRGQGRAGELF
>TRBV10-3|.|TRBJ2-4
AISTARDIQY
>TRBV28|.|TRBJ2-7
ASSWDYEQY
>TRBV11-1|.|TRBJ1-4
ASSFSASSTTNEKLF
>TRBV19|.|TRBJ2-3
DSSIAASGTTDTQY
>TRBV29-1|many|TRBJ2-1
SVSGRDRLGVYNEQF
>TRBV12-3/TRBV12-4|few|TRBJ2-1
ASSLIGGRGSYNEQF
>TRBV29-1|.|TRBJ1-1
SAKKQGAATEAF
>TRBV7-2|.|TRBJ2-7
ASSENAREQY
>TRBV2|few|TRBJ1-2
ASRRQGDNYGYT
>TRBV28|few|TRBJ1-3
ASSPAIGGNTIY
>TRBV9|many|TRBJ1-2
ASSAARQGASGYT
>TRBV4-1|.|TRBJ2-7
ASSPHPSFVAGGTYEQY
>TRBV12-3/TRBV12-4|.|TRBJ2-7
ASSYGGGRAGEQY
>TRBV5-6|many|TRBJ2-7
ASSSGGPWYEQY
>TRBV7-9|many|TRBJ2-1
ASSLARMEQF
>TRBV12-3/TRBV12-4|.|TRBJ2-5
ASSSRDRKQETQY
>TRBV10-3|.|TRBJ2-3
AISESNGLAASTDTQY
>TRBV20-1|.|TRBJ2-5
SAFGGQSYQETQY
>TRBV19|.|TRBJ2-6
ASSMQGGNVLT